This T cell receptor beta chain stems from a study of blood T cells in healthy people across ages. There are 17 residues in the CDR3. Trimming pared 0 bases from V and 3 bases from J, leaving 17 bases between. Germline V lookup: CDR1 MNHNS, CDR2 SASEGT. Together with a sample-barcoded 5' primer, a J-beta primer mix was included in a second PCR lasting roughly 6 to 12 cycles. TCRdb itself ran the 5' RACE reads through MiXCR, one entry per CDR3 protein. The sample contains some 900,000 distinct CDR3 sequences, about 48% of which appear only once. Only a few counts were recorded for this clonotype. This TCR was sampled from a man aged 25 to 40 in good health. The chain uses TRBV6-1 and TRBJ2-5, with D perhaps matching TRBD2 (5 bases). Sequenced material: blood. CDR3 loop: CASSEAMRALGKETQYF. The CDR3 DNA sequence: TGTGCCAGCAGTGAAGCCATGCGGGCCTTGGGGAAAGAGACCCAGTACTTC.